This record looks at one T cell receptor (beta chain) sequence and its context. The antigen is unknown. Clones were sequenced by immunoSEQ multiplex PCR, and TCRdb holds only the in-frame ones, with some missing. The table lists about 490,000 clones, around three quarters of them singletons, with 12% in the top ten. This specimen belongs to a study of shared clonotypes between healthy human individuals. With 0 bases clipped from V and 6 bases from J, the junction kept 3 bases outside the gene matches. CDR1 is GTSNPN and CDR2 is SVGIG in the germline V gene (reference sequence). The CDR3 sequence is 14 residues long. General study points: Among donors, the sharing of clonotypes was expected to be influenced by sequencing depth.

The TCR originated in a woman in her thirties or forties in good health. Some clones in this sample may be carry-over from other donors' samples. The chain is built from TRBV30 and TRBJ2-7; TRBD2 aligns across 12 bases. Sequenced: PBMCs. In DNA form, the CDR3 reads TGTGCCTGGAGTGTAACTAGCGGGAGGTTCGAGCAGTACTTC. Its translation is CAWSVTSGRFEQYF.